Listed below are T cell receptor beta chains from one sample, sequenced in a study of radiation and T cells in renal cell carcinoma. The repertoire was sequenced with immunoSEQ multiplex PCR; TCRdb's copy has only in-frame clones and lacks some. The sample comprises 120,000 or so clones, 85% to 90% of which are singletons, and 5.5% to 6.5% rests with the top ten. The material was blood, obtained from a patient whose treatment included radiotherapy and nephrectomy. The origin of the receptors is a woman in her 70s with renal cell carcinoma. CDR3s include the opening cysteine and the closing phenylalanine or tryptophan. The D gene is left open where the match is weak. Expanded clones get a size class; other rows say once, few or many, or leave the size out.

D gene: NA; V gene: TRBV29-1; clone size: NA; J gene: TRBJ1-2; CDR3 protein: CSLLGFQESYGYTF; CDR3 DNA: TGCAGCCTCCTCGGTTTTCAAGAGTCCTATGGCTACACCTTC
D gene: NA; V gene: TRBV21-1; clone size: NA; J gene: TRBJ2-2; CDR3 protein: CASLREPPTGELFF; CDR3 DNA: TGTGCGTCCCTCCGGGAACCCCCCACCGGGGAGCTGTTTTTT
D gene: NA; V gene: TRBV4-3; clone size: few; J gene: TRBJ1-1; CDR3 protein: CASSRGRGLMNTEAFF; CDR3 DNA: TGCGCCAGCAGCCGAGGCAGGGGATTAATGAACACTGAAGCTTTCTTT
D gene: TRBD1; V gene: TRBV6-6; clone size: NA; J gene: TRBJ1-2; CDR3 protein: CASNPQGIYGYTF; CDR3 DNA: TGTGCCAGCAATCCACAGGGGATCTATGGCTACACCTTC
D gene: TRBD2; V gene: TRBV27; clone size: NA; J gene: TRBJ2-5; CDR3 protein: CASSLTGLAEQETQYF; CDR3 DNA: TGTGCCAGCAGTTTAACGGGACTAGCGGAACAAGAGACCCAGTACTTC
D gene: NA; V gene: TRBV30; clone size: NA; J gene: TRBJ1-1; CDR3 protein: CAWSVQAGRVPNTEAFF; CDR3 DNA: TGTGCCTGGAGTGTACAGGCTGGCAGGGTTCCGAACACTGAAGCTTTCTTT
D gene: TRBD2; V gene: TRBV7-2; clone size: NA; J gene: TRBJ2-5; CDR3 protein: CASSFSGGALQTQYF; CDR3 DNA: TGTGCCAGCAGCTTTAGCGGGGGGGCCTTACAGACCCAGTACTTC
D gene: NA; V gene: TRBV5-8; clone size: NA; J gene: TRBJ1-1; CDR3 protein: CASSSRARKTTEAFF; CDR3 DNA: TGTGCCAGCAGCTCCCGGGCCCGCAAGACCACTGAAGCTTTCTTT
D gene: NA; V gene: TRBV29-1; clone size: NA; J gene: TRBJ1-2; CDR3 protein: CSVGVLGGYTF; CDR3 DNA: TGCAGCGTTGGGGTGCTCGGGGGCTACACCTTC
D gene: NA; V gene: TRBV30; clone size: NA; J gene: TRBJ2-1; CDR3 protein: CAWSPRRGPSYNEQFF; CDR3 DNA: TGTGCCTGGAGTCCGCGGAGGGGACCTTCCTACAATGAGCAGTTCTTC
D gene: TRBD1; V gene: TRBV28; clone size: NA; J gene: TRBJ1-5; CDR3 protein: CASSFGQGGKQPQHF; CDR3 DNA: TGTGCCAGCAGTTTTGGACAGGGGGGGAAACAGCCCCAGCATTTT
D gene: NA; V gene: TRBV7-6; clone size: NA; J gene: TRBJ2-5; CDR3 protein: CASSYLTGPQETQYF; CDR3 DNA: TGTGCCAGCAGCTATTTGACGGGACCGCAAGAGACCCAGTACTTC
D gene: NA; V gene: TRBV6-1; clone size: NA; J gene: TRBJ2-1; CDR3 protein: CASSEVLRSNEQFF; CDR3 DNA: TGTGCCAGCAGTGAAGTCCTCCGGTCCAATGAGCAGTTCTTC
D gene: TRBD1; V gene: TRBV7-9; clone size: once; J gene: TRBJ1-2; CDR3 protein: CASSWAGGQYGYTF; CDR3 DNA: TGTGCCAGCAGCTGGGCAGGGGGTCAATATGGCTACACCTTC
D gene: NA; V gene: TRBV27; clone size: NA; J gene: TRBJ1-4; CDR3 protein: CASRGRATLNEKLFF; CDR3 DNA: TGTGCCAGCAGGGGCAGGGCCACCTTAAATGAAAAACTGTTTTTT
D gene: NA; V gene: TRBV29-1; clone size: NA; J gene: TRBJ2-4; CDR3 protein: CSVEVGQTLAKNIQYF; CDR3 DNA: TGCAGCGTTGAAGTGGGCCAAACTTTAGCCAAAAACATTCAGTACTTC
D gene: TRBD2; V gene: TRBV10-3; clone size: NA; J gene: TRBJ2-3; CDR3 protein: CAISDPSRGGTDTQYF; CDR3 DNA: TGTGCCATCAGTGACCCGTCGCGGGGGGGCACAGATACGCAGTATTTT
D gene: TRBD2; V gene: TRBV30; clone size: NA; J gene: TRBJ2-1; CDR3 protein: CAWSVPAGGSDEQFF; CDR3 DNA: TGTGCCTGGAGTGTCCCAGCGGGGGGTTCCGATGAGCAGTTCTTC
D gene: TRBD1; V gene: TRBV5-6; clone size: NA; J gene: TRBJ2-1; CDR3 protein: CASTRGQGYNEQFF; CDR3 DNA: TGTGCCAGTACTCGGGGACAGGGCTACAATGAGCAGTTCTTC
D gene: NA; V gene: TRBV7-2; clone size: NA; J gene: TRBJ2-5; CDR3 protein: CASSLAKETQYF; CDR3 DNA: TGTGCCAGCAGCTTAGCAAAAGAGACCCAGTACTTC
D gene: NA; V gene: TRBV15; clone size: NA; J gene: TRBJ2-3; CDR3 protein: CATSRVQSTDTQYF; CDR3 DNA: TGTGCCACCAGCAGGGTACAGAGCACAGATACGCAGTATTTT
D gene: NA; V gene: TRBV7-9; clone size: few; J gene: TRBJ1-3; CDR3 protein: CASSPSWDTIYF; CDR3 DNA: TGTGCCAGCAGCCCTAGCTGGGACACCATATATTTT
D gene: TRBD1; V gene: TRBV30; clone size: NA; J gene: TRBJ1-2; CDR3 protein: CAWSPPKTGGIGGYTF; CDR3 DNA: TGTGCCTGGAGCCCGCCGAAGACAGGGGGGATTGGAGGCTACACCTTC
D gene: NA; V gene: TRBV29-1; clone size: NA; J gene: TRBJ2-7; CDR3 protein: CSVDVRQGYGEQYF; CDR3 DNA: TGCAGCGTTGATGTCCGGCAGGGATATGGCGAGCAGTACTTC
D gene: NA; V gene: TRBV27; clone size: NA; J gene: TRBJ1-1; CDR3 protein: CASSLAYFTEAFF; CDR3 DNA: TGTGCCAGCAGTTTAGCGTATTTCACTGAAGCTTTCTTT
D gene: NA; V gene: TRBV5-4; clone size: NA; J gene: TRBJ1-6; CDR3 protein: CASSPTWGDESPLHF; CDR3 DNA: TGTGCCAGCAGCCCAACCTGGGGAGACGAGTCACCCCTCCACTTT
D gene: NA; V gene: TRBV4-3; clone size: NA; J gene: TRBJ2-7; CDR3 protein: CASSQGGRGYEQYF; CDR3 DNA: TGCGCCAGCAGCCAAGGGGGCAGGGGCTACGAGCAGTACTTC
D gene: TRBD2; V gene: TRBV15; clone size: NA; J gene: TRBJ2-1; CDR3 protein: CATSRGGSGGGSAGEQFF; CDR3 DNA: TGTGCCACCAGCAGAGGAGGTAGCGGGGGGGGTTCGGCCGGTGAGCAGTTCTTC
D gene: NA; V gene: TRBV7-9; clone size: NA; J gene: TRBJ2-3; CDR3 protein: CASSARGALDTQYF; CDR3 DNA: TGTGCCAGCAGCGCGCGGGGAGCCCTAGATACGCAGTATTTT
D gene: TRBD1; V gene: TRBV5-4; clone size: NA; J gene: TRBJ1-1; CDR3 protein: CASSLANRGTEAFF; CDR3 DNA: TGTGCCAGCAGCTTGGCCAACAGGGGCACTGAAGCTTTCTTT
D gene: NA; V gene: TRBV12-2; clone size: many; J gene: TRBJ1-2; CDR3 protein: CASPGYTF; CDR3 DNA: TGTGCAAGCCCTGGCTACACCTTC
D gene: NA; V gene: TRBV6-9; clone size: few; J gene: TRBJ2-7; CDR3 protein: CASSYDVARGPYEQYF; CDR3 DNA: TGTGCCAGCAGTTACGATGTTGCACGGGGACCGTACGAGCAGTACTTC
D gene: NA; V gene: TRBV19; clone size: NA; J gene: TRBJ1-5; CDR3 protein: CASSIRGGDQPQHF; CDR3 DNA: TGTGCCAGTAGTATAAGGGGAGGAGATCAGCCCCAGCATTTT
D gene: NA; V gene: TRBV19; clone size: few; J gene: TRBJ2-7; CDR3 protein: CASSIRVSYEQYF; CDR3 DNA: TGTGCCAGTAGTATCAGGGTGAGTTACGAGCAGTACTTC
D gene: NA; V gene: TRBV6-4; clone size: NA; J gene: TRBJ2-2; CDR3 protein: CASSDSRGTNTGELFF; CDR3 DNA: TGTGCCAGCAGTGACTCACGGGGAACGAACACCGGGGAGCTGTTTTTT
D gene: NA; V gene: TRBV19; clone size: NA; J gene: TRBJ1-2; CDR3 protein: CASRRGAGGYTF; CDR3 DNA: TGTGCCAGCCGTAGGGGGGCAGGAGGCTACACCTTC
D gene: NA; V gene: TRBV7-9; clone size: NA; J gene: TRBJ2-6; CDR3 protein: CASSRRRGSGANVLTF; CDR3 DNA: TGTGCCAGCAGCCGAAGGAGGGGAAGTGGGGCCAACGTCCTGACTTTC
D gene: NA; V gene: TRBV7-2; clone size: NA; J gene: TRBJ2-7; CDR3 protein: CASSPGVGITYEQYF; CDR3 DNA: TGTGCCAGCAGCCCGGGGGTTGGGATAACCTACGAGCAGTACTTC
D gene: TRBD1; V gene: TRBV27; clone size: NA; J gene: TRBJ1-1; CDR3 protein: CASSLKGAGNTEAFF; CDR3 DNA: TGTGCCAGCAGTCTTAAGGGGGCGGGGAACACTGAAGCTTTCTTT
D gene: NA; V gene: TRBV11-3; clone size: NA; J gene: TRBJ2-1; CDR3 protein: CASSLSGASYNGQFF; CDR3 DNA: TGTGCCAGCAGCTTAAGCGGCGCATCCTACAATGGGCAGTTCTTC
D gene: NA; V gene: TRBV9; clone size: few; J gene: TRBJ1-3; CDR3 protein: CASSVDWALSGNTIYF; CDR3 DNA: TGTGCCAGCAGCGTAGACTGGGCCCTCTCTGGAAACACCATATATTTT